Included here is one T cell receptor (beta chain) sequence, with context. As handled by the study authors: Amplification of reference gene primers was used by the study to estimate nucleated cell counts. Profiled with immunoSEQ multiplex PCR; TCRdb holds only in-frame clones, not every one. V, J and clone size were drawn from that table, and D and trimming were deduced from the DNA. The table includes 100,000 to 150,000 clones, more than 65% detected once. This sample was taken from a study of blood T cell repertoires in COVID-19. Trimming removed 4 bases at V and 8 bases at J, with 11 bases between. The CDR3 runs to 12 residues. The germline V gene has CDR1 SEHNR and CDR2 FQNEAQ (reference sequence).

V gene TRBV7-9 combines with J gene TRBJ1-2; D uncertain. Sequencing input: peripheral blood. This TCR derives from a woman between 65 and 79 years old with acute or convalescent COVID-19. This CDR3 reads CASSSGHPGYTF. In DNA, the CDR3 is TGTGCCAGCAGCTCAGGCCATCCAGGCTACACCTTC.